This paragraph covers one TCR beta chain sequence. Its antigen is undetermined. Germline trimming cut 7 bases from V and 4 bases from J; bases unmatched to any gene: 6. The CDR3 has 15 amino acids. This sample was included in a study of T cell responses to AZD1222 COVID-19 vaccine. Study results and caveats: Spike-specific TCRs gained breadth and depth after people received two AZD1222 doses. Clonal diversity was possibly underestimated; the donors were predominantly white British and more often female. None of the repertoires were sampled until the peak T cell response had passed.

The method was immunoSEQ multiplex PCR; TCRdb's version includes in-frame clones alone and lacks a portion of them. The sample carries approximately 150,000 clones, approximately 90% recorded once. The sequence came from an adult in good health. The chain joins TRBV23-1 to TRBJ2-1; TRBD2 matches 11 bases. TRBV23-1 is flagged as an ORF with uncertain function. The material was peripheral blood, obtained on day 0 of AZD1222 vaccination. The DNA of the CDR3 is TGCGCCAGCACCATAGCGGGAGGGTCGTACAATGAGCAGTTCTTC. Its translation: CASTIAGGSYNEQFF.